This TCR beta chain was sequenced during a study of cytomegalovirus exposure and HLA in healthy donors. About the research overall: Genetic ancestry analysis placed approximately 80% of the roughly 400 donors that were genotyped in the Caucasian-associated cluster. Findings of the study overall: V- and J-gene trimming in TCR beta was tied to a missense DCLRE1C variant by an analysis performed later.

Primers included in the PCR were 60 Vbeta and 13 Jbeta primers. This table comes from immunoSEQ multiplex PCR, and its TCRdb copy is limited to in-frame clones, with some not included. The data contain 89,000 or so clones, around four fifths of them singletons. This clone was seen once. Its antigen is still unknown. The TCR was taken from a woman aged 18-35 years in good health and CMV-seropositive. Source material: PBMCs.

CDR3 amino acids: CASSRQGPSYEQYF. The CDR3 DNA is TGTGCCAGCAGTAGACAGGGACCCTCCTACGAGCAGTACTTC. V and J are TRBV7-9 and TRBJ2-7, with TRBD1 matching over 7 bases. V gave up 6 bases and J gave up 0 bases; unmatched junction bases: 5. This CDR3 spans 14 amino acids. Germline V lookup: CDR1 SEHNR, CDR2 FQNEAQ (reference sequence).